This is a list of T cell receptor beta chains from one sample in a study of T cell responses to AZD1222 COVID-19 vaccine. The repertoire was sequenced with immunoSEQ multiplex PCR; TCRdb's copy has only in-frame clones and lacks some. The sample includes roughly 70,000 clones, roughly four fifths of them seen just once. Sequenced material: peripheral blood, taken on day 0 of AZD1222 vaccination. The source of these receptors is an adult in good health. The conserved cysteine and the conserved F or W are not part of the CDR3 here. The order of the fields is V gene, CDR3 protein.

TRBV20-1,SASKGVGQPQH
TRBV14,ASSSRGREVNSPLH
TRBV30,AWSPGLATYEQY
TRBV19,ASKDRGDDGYT
TRBV6-4,ASSVGSGANVLT
TRBV5-1,ASSLMGGRNQPQH
TRBV7-9,ASSLNSYEQY
TRBV28,ASSYRGFSGNTIY
TRBV7-9,ASSPSTDTQY
TRBV6-5,ATAGYSTEAF